Listed below are T cell receptor beta chains from one sample, sequenced in a study of beta chain features in type 1 diabetes. Clones were sequenced by immunoSEQ multiplex PCR, and TCRdb holds only the in-frame ones, with some missing. The sample consists of about 320,000 clones, less than 15% of them appearing once. Sequencing was carried out using central memory CD4+ T cells from blood. These receptors were collected from a young man in good health. The CDR3 runs from the conserved cysteine through the conserved F or W. The D gene is left open where the match is weak. A row's size may be missing; if present it is once, few, many or a size class.

length: 16
V: TRBV7-2
size: NA
J: TRBJ1-1
D: NA
CDR3: CASSLGPRGGGTEAFF
DNA: TGTGCCAGCAGCTTAGGCCCGAGAGGGGGAGGTACTGAAGCTTTCTTT

length: 15
V: TRBV19
size: few
J: TRBJ2-5
D: TRBD1
CDR3: CASSFLTGGQETQYF
DNA: TGTGCCAGTAGCTTTTTGACAGGGGGCCAAGAGACCCAGTACTTC

length: 12
V: TRBV6-1
size: few
J: TRBJ1-2
D: NA
CDR3: CASSENWDGYTF
DNA: TGTGCCAGCAGTGAAAATTGGGATGGCTACACCTTC

length: 16
V: TRBV5-1
size: few
J: TRBJ2-1
D: TRBD2
CDR3: CASSSSSGMGYNEQFF
DNA: TGCGCCAGCAGCTCCTCTAGCGGGATGGGCTACAATGAGCAGTTCTTC

length: 15
V: TRBV19
size: NA
J: TRBJ2-5
D: NA
CDR3: CASSISRLTVETQYF
DNA: TGTGCCAGTAGTATCTCCAGACTCACCGTGGAGACCCAGTACTTC

length: 12
V: TRBV6-1
size: NA
J: TRBJ2-3
D: NA
CDR3: CASSLQRDTQYF
DNA: TGTGCCAGCAGTTTACAGCGGGATACGCAGTATTTT

length: 16
V: TRBV6-1
size: NA
J: TRBJ2-1
D: NA
CDR3: CASSVFAKSSYNEQFF
DNA: TGTGCCAGCAGTGTGTTTGCAAAGAGCTCCTACAATGAGCAGTTCTTC

length: 9
V: TRBV6-5
size: NA
J: TRBJ1-1
D: NA
CDR3: CASGIEAFF
DNA: TGTGCCAGCGGGATAGAAGCTTTCTTT

length: 12
V: TRBV6-1
size: NA
J: TRBJ1-6
D: NA
CDR3: CAISERPPLYHF
DNA: TGTGCCATCAGTGAGAGACCACCACTATATCACTTT

length: 14
V: TRBV5-1
size: NA
J: TRBJ2-5
D: NA
CDR3: CASSFAAAQETQYF
DNA: TGCGCCAGCAGCTTTGCCGCGGCACAAGAGACCCAGTACTTC

length: 15
V: TRBV18
size: few
J: TRBJ1-6
D: NA
CDR3: CASSPPGRRDSPLHF
DNA: TGTGCCAGCTCACCACCTGGGCGCCGGGATTCACCCCTCCACTTT

length: 16
V: TRBV27
size: many
J: TRBJ2-7
D: NA
CDR3: CASSQGGNRPTYEQYF
DNA: TGTGCCAGCAGCCAAGGGGGAAACCGGCCTACGTACGAGCAGTACTTC

length: 14
V: TRBV5-4
size: NA
J: TRBJ1-1
D: TRBD1
CDR3: CASSPGQMNTEAFF
DNA: TGTGCCAGCAGCCCGGGACAGATGAACACTGAAGCTTTCTTT

length: 19
V: TRBV7-9
size: few
J: TRBJ1-4
D: TRBD1
CDR3: CASSHRTGDFRRTNEKLFF
DNA: TGTGCCAGCAGCCACCGGACAGGGGATTTTCGCAGGACTAATGAAAAACTGTTTTTT

length: 14
V: TRBV2
size: few
J: TRBJ1-5
D: TRBD1
CDR3: CASSQTGGNQPQHF
DNA: TGTGCCAGCAGCCAGACAGGGGGCAATCAGCCCCAGCATTTT

length: 13
V: TRBV6-5
size: NA
J: TRBJ2-7
D: TRBD1
CDR3: CASSDRVSYEQYF
DNA: TGTGCCAGCAGTGACAGGGTCTCCTACGAGCAGTACTTC

length: 16
V: TRBV5-1
size: NA
J: TRBJ2-3
D: TRBD1
CDR3: CASSLSGQRSTDTQYF
DNA: TGCGCCAGCAGTTTGTCGGGACAGCGAAGCACAGATACGCAGTATTTT

length: 15
V: TRBV9
size: few
J: TRBJ2-1
D: TRBD2
CDR3: CASSVLAGQANEQFF
DNA: TGTGCCAGCAGCGTTCTAGCGGGACAAGCCAATGAGCAGTTCTTC

length: 15
V: TRBV7-2
size: few
J: TRBJ2-2
D: TRBD1
CDR3: CASSLRDRVTGELFF
DNA: TGTGCCAGCAGCTTAAGGGACAGGGTAACCGGGGAGCTGTTTTTT

length: 15
V: TRBV11-3
size: NA
J: TRBJ2-1
D: NA
CDR3: CASSLEGGGGYEQFF
DNA: TGTGCCAGCAGCTTAGAGGGAGGGGGCGGCTATGAGCAGTTCTTC

length: 13
V: TRBV7-3
size: few
J: TRBJ2-2
D: NA
CDR3: CASSLIYTGELFF
DNA: TGTGCCAGCAGCTTAATTTATACCGGGGAGCTGTTTTTT

length: 16
V: TRBV7-2
size: many
J: TRBJ2-3
D: TRBD2
CDR3: CASSPSTGTSRDTQYF
DNA: TGTGCCAGCAGCCCCTCAACCGGGACTAGCAGAGATACGCAGTATTTT

length: 19
V: TRBV9
size: NA
J: TRBJ2-3
D: NA
CDR3: CASSATSPGAGAGTDTQYF
DNA: TGTGCCAGCAGCGCGACTTCCCCGGGGGCGGGGGCCGGCACAGATACGCAGTATTTT

length: 14
V: TRBV5-4
size: NA
J: TRBJ1-2
D: TRBD1
CDR3: CASSTDRVGYGYTF
DNA: TGTGCCAGCAGCACCGACAGGGTCGGATATGGCTACACCTTC

length: 15
V: TRBV9
size: few
J: TRBJ2-3
D: NA
CDR3: CASSVEGPGGVTQYF
DNA: TGTGCCAGCAGCGTAGAAGGGCCAGGGGGGGTTACGCAGTATTTT

length: 14
V: TRBV7-2
size: many
J: TRBJ2-1
D: NA
CDR3: CASSLAIRGNEQFF
DNA: TGTGCCAGCAGCTTAGCGATCCGGGGCAATGAGCAGTTCTTC

length: 13
V: TRBV2
size: many
J: TRBJ2-7
D: TRBD1
CDR3: CASSGTGGYEQYF
DNA: TGTGCCAGCAGTGGGACAGGGGGCTACGAGCAGTACTTC

length: 15
V: TRBV27
size: few
J: TRBJ1-3
D: NA
CDR3: CASSTGLTSGNTIYF
DNA: TGTGCCAGCAGCACAGGGTTGACCTCTGGAAACACCATATATTTT

length: 14
V: TRBV5-5
size: few
J: TRBJ1-5
D: NA
CDR3: CASSRGGANQPQHF
DNA: TGTGCCAGCAGCCGCGGGGGGGCAAATCAGCCCCAGCATTTT

length: 13
V: TRBV13
size: few
J: TRBJ1-5
D: NA
CDR3: CASSLSRNQPQHF
DNA: TGTGCCAGCAGCTTAAGTCGGAATCAGCCCCAGCATTTT

length: 11
V: TRBV5-5
size: NA
J: TRBJ2-5
D: NA
CDR3: CASSPTETQYF
DNA: TGCGCCAGCAGCCCTACGGAGACCCAGTACTTC

length: 14
V: TRBV7-3
size: few
J: TRBJ2-7
D: NA
CDR3: CASSLASRNYEQYF
DNA: TGTGCCAGCAGCTTAGCTAGCCGTAACTACGAGCAGTACTTC

length: 17
V: TRBV7-2
size: NA
J: TRBJ2-5
D: TRBD2
CDR3: CASSLEIVLAGQETQYF
DNA: TGTGCCAGCAGCTTAGAGATAGTGCTAGCGGGGCAAGAGACCCAGTACTTC

length: 11
V: TRBV19
size: once
J: TRBJ1-2
D: NA
CDR3: CASGGLGGYTF
DNA: TGTGCCAGCGGCGGGCTCGGAGGCTACACCTTC

length: 11
V: TRBV9
size: few
J: TRBJ2-5
D: NA
CDR3: CASGRDETQYF
DNA: TGTGCCAGCGGACGTGACGAGACCCAGTACTTC

length: 15
V: TRBV19
size: NA
J: TRBJ1-5
D: TRBD1
CDR3: CASSPSSGGHQPQHF
DNA: TGTGCCAGTAGTCCCTCCTCAGGGGGTCATCAGCCCCAGCATTTT

length: 19
V: TRBV30
size: NA
J: TRBJ2-4
D: TRBD2
CDR3: CAWRPPGLAGFIAKNIQYF
DNA: TGTGCCTGGAGGCCTCCGGGACTAGCGGGATTTATAGCCAAAAACATTCAGTACTTC

length: 15
V: TRBV9
size: few
J: TRBJ2-2
D: NA
CDR3: CASSGLGLGTGELFF
DNA: TGTGCCAGCAGCGGCCTCGGACTGGGCACCGGGGAGCTGTTTTTT

length: 13
V: TRBV19
size: many
J: TRBJ2-1
D: NA
CDR3: CASSIGGPGEQFF
DNA: TGTGCCAGTAGTATAGGGGGACCAGGTGAGCAGTTCTTC

length: 13
V: TRBV7-8
size: NA
J: TRBJ1-2
D: NA
CDR3: CASSLVQLYGYTF
DNA: TGTGCCAGCAGCTTAGTACAGCTCTATGGCTACACCTTC

length: 11
V: TRBV5-4
size: many
J: TRBJ2-3
D: NA
CDR3: CASSWDNTQYF
DNA: TGTGCCAGCAGCTGGGACAATACGCAGTATTTT

length: 16
V: TRBV21-1
size: few
J: TRBJ2-1
D: NA
CDR3: CASSKAGPLLYNEQFF
DNA: TGTGCCAGCAGCAAAGCTGGTCCCCTACTTTACAATGAGCAGTTCTTC

length: 13
V: TRBV7-9
size: few
J: TRBJ2-5
D: NA
CDR3: CASSPDILETQYF
DNA: TGTGCCAGCAGCCCGGACATATTAGAGACCCAGTACTTC

length: 14
V: TRBV5-1
size: few
J: TRBJ2-7
D: NA
CDR3: CASSSNTGSHEQYF
DNA: TGCGCCAGCAGCTCCAATACAGGGTCACACGAGCAGTACTTC

length: 15
V: TRBV6-6
size: once
J: TRBJ2-7
D: TRBD1
CDR3: CASSYYPGQGYEQYF
DNA: TGTGCCAGCAGTTACTATCCGGGACAGGGCTACGAGCAGTACTTC

length: 14
V: TRBV7-2
size: NA
J: TRBJ2-5
D: NA
CDR3: CASSFRQPQETQYF
DNA: TGTGCCAGCAGCTTTCGACAGCCCCAAGAGACCCAGTACTTC

length: 14
V: TRBV30
size: NA
J: TRBJ2-7
D: NA
CDR3: CAWNLRSRSYEQYF
DNA: TGTGCCTGGAACCTCAGATCACGATCTTACGAGCAGTACTTC

length: 14
V: TRBV7-9
size: NA
J: TRBJ2-2
D: NA
CDR3: CASSQEPGTGELFF
DNA: TGCGCCAGCAGCCAAGAGCCCGGCACCGGGGAGCTGTTTTTT

length: 15
V: TRBV6-5
size: NA
J: TRBJ2-2
D: TRBD1
CDR3: CASSLGQGNTGELFF
DNA: TGTGCCAGCAGTCTGGGACAGGGGAACACCGGGGAGCTGTTTTTT